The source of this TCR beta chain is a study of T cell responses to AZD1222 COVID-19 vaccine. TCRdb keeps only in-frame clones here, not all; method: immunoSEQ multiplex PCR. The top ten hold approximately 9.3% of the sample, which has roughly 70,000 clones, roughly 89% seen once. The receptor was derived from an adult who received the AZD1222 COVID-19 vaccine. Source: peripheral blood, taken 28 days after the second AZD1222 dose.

Here the CDR3 reads CASSGHTRGSYEQYF. The DNA for the CDR3 is TGCGCCAGCAGCGGTCACACCCGGGGGTCCTACGAGCAGTACTTC. This sequence joins TRBV4-3 and TRBJ2-7; a possible D gene is TRBD2 (6 bases). The CDR3 extends over 15 amino acids. Between the trimmed V and J ends, which lost 5 bases and 1 base, there was a span of 15 bases. CDR1 is LGHNA and CDR2 is YSLEER in the germline V gene.